This record looks at one T cell receptor (beta chain) sequence and its context. Its antigen is not known. Germline CDR1 and CDR2: MDHEN and SYDVKM. The CDR3 totals 15 residues. Deletions cut 3 bases from V and 6 bases from J, with 15 bases between. Using immunoSEQ multiplex PCR, the repertoire was profiled, and TCRdb retains in-frame clones only, with some absent. The table shows hundreds of thousands of clones, with around 93% occurring only once. These data belong to a study of T cell responses to AZD1222 COVID-19 vaccine. Study-wide findings and caveats: Possibly, clonal diversity was underestimated; donors were largely white British and included more females.

This receptor was obtained from an adult who received the AZD1222 COVID-19 vaccine. Sequences were derived from peripheral blood, sampled 28 days after the second AZD1222 dose. The chain couples TRBV28 to TRBJ1-5; no definite D call. CDR3 bases: TGTGCCAGCAGTTTTGGGTCGGGGAAGGGTCAGCCCCAGCATTTT. The encoded protein is CASSFGSGKGQPQHF.